Here is one TCR beta chain with its context. The data originate from a study of blood T cell repertoires in COVID-19. Study-level information: COVID-19 samples from acute and convalescent phases originated in the United States, Italy and Spain. T cells, B-cell-depleted T cells, or PBMCs supplied cDNA or gDNA.

Source study methods: Amplifying reference gene primers gave estimates of nucleated cell counts. The repertoire was sequenced with immunoSEQ multiplex PCR; TCRdb's copy has only in-frame clones and lacks some. V and J calls and clone size are copied from that table; D and trimming were computed from the DNA. The data hold over 55,000 clones, with about 88% observed a single time. Sequenced: peripheral blood. The source is a human donor with active COVID-19. The donor label of this sample is uncertain.

In nucleotides, the CDR3 is TGTGCCAGCAGCTTGCCCGGGGGTATCTCTGGAAACACCATATATTTT. It translates to CASSLPGGISGNTIYF. The V gene is TRBV5-4, the J gene TRBJ1-3; possibly TRBD1 for D (5 bases). The CDR3 is made up of 16 amino acids. V was pared by 1 base and J by 0 bases, with 11 bases between. Germline V gene sequence: CDR1 SGHNT, CDR2 YYREEE (reference sequence).